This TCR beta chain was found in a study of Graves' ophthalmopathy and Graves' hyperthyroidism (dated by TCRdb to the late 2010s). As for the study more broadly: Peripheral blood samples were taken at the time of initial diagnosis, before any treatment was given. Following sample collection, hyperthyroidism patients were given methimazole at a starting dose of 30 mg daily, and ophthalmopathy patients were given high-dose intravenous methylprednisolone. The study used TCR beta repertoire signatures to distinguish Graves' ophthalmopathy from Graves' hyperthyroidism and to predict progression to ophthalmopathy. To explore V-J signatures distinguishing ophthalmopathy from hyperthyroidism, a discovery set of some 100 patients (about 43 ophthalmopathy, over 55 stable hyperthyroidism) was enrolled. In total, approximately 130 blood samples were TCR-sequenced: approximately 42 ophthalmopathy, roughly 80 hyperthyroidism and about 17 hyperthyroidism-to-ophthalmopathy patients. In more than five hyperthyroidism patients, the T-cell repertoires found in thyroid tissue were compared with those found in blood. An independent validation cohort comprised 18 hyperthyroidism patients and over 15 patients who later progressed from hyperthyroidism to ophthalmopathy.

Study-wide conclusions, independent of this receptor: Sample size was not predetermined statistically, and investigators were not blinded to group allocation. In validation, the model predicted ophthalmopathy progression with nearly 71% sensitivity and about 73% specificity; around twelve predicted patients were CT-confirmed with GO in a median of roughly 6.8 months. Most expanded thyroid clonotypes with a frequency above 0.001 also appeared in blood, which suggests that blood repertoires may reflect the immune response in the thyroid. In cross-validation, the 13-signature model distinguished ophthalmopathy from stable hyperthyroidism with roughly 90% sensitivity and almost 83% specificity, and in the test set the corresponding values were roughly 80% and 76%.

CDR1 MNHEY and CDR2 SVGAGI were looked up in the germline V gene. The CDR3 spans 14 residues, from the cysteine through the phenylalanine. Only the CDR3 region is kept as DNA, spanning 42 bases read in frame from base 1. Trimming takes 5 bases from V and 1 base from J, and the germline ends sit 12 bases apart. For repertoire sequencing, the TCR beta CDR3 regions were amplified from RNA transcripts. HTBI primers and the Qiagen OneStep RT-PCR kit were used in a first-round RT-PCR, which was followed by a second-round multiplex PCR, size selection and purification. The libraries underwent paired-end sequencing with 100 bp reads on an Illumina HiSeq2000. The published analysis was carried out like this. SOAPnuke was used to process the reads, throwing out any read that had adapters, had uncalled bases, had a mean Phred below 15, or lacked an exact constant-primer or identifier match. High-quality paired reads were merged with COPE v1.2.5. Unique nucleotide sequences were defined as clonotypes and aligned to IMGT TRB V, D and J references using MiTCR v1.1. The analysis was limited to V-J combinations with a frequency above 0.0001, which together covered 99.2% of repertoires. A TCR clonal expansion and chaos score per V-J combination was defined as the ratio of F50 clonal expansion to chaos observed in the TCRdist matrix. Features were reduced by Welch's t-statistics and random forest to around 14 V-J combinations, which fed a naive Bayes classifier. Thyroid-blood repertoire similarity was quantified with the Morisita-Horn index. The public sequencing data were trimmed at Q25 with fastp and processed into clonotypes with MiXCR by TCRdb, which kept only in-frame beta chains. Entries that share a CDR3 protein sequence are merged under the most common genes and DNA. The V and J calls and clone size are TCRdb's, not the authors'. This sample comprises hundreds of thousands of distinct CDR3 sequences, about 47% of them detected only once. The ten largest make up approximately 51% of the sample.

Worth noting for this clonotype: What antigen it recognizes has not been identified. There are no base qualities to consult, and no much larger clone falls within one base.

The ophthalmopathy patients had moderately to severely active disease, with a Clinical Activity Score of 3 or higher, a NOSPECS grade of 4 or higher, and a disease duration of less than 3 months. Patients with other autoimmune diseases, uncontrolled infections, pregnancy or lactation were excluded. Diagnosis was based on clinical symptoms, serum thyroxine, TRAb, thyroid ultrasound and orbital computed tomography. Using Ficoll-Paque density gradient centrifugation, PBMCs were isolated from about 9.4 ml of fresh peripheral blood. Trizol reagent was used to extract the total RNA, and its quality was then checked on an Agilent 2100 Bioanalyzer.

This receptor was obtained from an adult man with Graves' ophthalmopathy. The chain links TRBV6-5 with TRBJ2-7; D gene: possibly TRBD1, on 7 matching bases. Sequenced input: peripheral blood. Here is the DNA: TGTGCCAGCAGTGTGACAGGGAGGTCCTACGAGCAGTACTTC. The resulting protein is CASSVTGRSYEQYF.